This TCR beta chain was observed in a study of human T cells and chemical hapten exposure. About the study: The upper back received 0.01% DPC by patch testing, with results read at 6 days. General study results and limits: No alteration of TCRs above 1 in 1000 frequency was seen with DPC sensitization. Expanded TCR sets contained significantly more large CDR3 similarity clusters than controls.

Time point given: patch test 1, 2 weeks after DPC sensitization. The treatment denotes: therapeutic diphenylcyclopropenone sensitization with weekly scalp DPC. Trimming left V 6 bases short and J 3 bases short, with 11 bases between. The CDR3 has 14 residues. The germline gives CDR1 KGHSH, CDR2 LQKENI. As originally analysed: Sampled TCR counts reached a median of approximately 100,000 per sample, with values ranging from roughly 20,000 to 750,000. TCRdb itself ran the RACE reads through MiXCR, one entry per CDR3 protein. For this entry, the V and J calls and clone size follow TCRdb and not the study's own pipeline. The data show roughly 120,000 distinct CDR3 sequences, around 10% seen once. In the case of this clonotype: Its antigen is undetermined.

Here the sequenced sample was whole blood, taken in connection with sensitization to the hapten diphenylcyclopropenone (DPC). The chain has TRBV18 and TRBJ1-4, with TRBD1 as a possible D gene (6 bases). The receptor comes from a woman between 50 and 59 years old with alopecia areata. Some clones in this sample may be carry-over from other donors' samples. DNA for the CDR3: TGTGCCAGCTCCTCCAGGGGCGCTAATGAAAAACTGTTTTTT. Protein: CASSSRGANEKLFF.